This TCR beta chain was recovered during a study of CD8 T cells in ankylosing spondylitis. Study outcomes and limitations: The authors reported significant enrichment of disease-linked clones in matched ankylosing spondylitis synovial fluid. Seemingly distinctive of ankylosing spondylitis blood was a TCR beta motif formed by eight highly homologous variants.

With respect to this clonotype: Its antigen is unknown.

CDR3 size: 15 residues. The J segment lost 2 bases and the V segment lost 1 base, leaving 4 bases of the junction unmatched. The germline gives CDR1 SGHRS, CDR2 YFSETQ. Quantitative 5'-RACE with molecular barcodes was used to make the TCR beta libraries. TCRdb re-derived calls from the 5' RACE reads in MiXCR, one entry per CDR3 protein. The data show approximately 440,000 distinct CDR3 sequences, with roughly 18% seen just once and approximately 0.97% held by the top ten. The rearrangement uses TRBV5-1 and TRBJ2-5; 8 bases line up with TRBD1. Material: blood, either unsorted or a sorted T cell fraction (not recorded which). This clonotype was sampled from a male donor with ankylosing spondylitis. This chain's CDR3 is CASSLLTGEQETQYF. CDR3 DNA: TGCGCCAGCAGCTTGTTGACAGGGGAGCAAGAGACCCAGTACTTC.